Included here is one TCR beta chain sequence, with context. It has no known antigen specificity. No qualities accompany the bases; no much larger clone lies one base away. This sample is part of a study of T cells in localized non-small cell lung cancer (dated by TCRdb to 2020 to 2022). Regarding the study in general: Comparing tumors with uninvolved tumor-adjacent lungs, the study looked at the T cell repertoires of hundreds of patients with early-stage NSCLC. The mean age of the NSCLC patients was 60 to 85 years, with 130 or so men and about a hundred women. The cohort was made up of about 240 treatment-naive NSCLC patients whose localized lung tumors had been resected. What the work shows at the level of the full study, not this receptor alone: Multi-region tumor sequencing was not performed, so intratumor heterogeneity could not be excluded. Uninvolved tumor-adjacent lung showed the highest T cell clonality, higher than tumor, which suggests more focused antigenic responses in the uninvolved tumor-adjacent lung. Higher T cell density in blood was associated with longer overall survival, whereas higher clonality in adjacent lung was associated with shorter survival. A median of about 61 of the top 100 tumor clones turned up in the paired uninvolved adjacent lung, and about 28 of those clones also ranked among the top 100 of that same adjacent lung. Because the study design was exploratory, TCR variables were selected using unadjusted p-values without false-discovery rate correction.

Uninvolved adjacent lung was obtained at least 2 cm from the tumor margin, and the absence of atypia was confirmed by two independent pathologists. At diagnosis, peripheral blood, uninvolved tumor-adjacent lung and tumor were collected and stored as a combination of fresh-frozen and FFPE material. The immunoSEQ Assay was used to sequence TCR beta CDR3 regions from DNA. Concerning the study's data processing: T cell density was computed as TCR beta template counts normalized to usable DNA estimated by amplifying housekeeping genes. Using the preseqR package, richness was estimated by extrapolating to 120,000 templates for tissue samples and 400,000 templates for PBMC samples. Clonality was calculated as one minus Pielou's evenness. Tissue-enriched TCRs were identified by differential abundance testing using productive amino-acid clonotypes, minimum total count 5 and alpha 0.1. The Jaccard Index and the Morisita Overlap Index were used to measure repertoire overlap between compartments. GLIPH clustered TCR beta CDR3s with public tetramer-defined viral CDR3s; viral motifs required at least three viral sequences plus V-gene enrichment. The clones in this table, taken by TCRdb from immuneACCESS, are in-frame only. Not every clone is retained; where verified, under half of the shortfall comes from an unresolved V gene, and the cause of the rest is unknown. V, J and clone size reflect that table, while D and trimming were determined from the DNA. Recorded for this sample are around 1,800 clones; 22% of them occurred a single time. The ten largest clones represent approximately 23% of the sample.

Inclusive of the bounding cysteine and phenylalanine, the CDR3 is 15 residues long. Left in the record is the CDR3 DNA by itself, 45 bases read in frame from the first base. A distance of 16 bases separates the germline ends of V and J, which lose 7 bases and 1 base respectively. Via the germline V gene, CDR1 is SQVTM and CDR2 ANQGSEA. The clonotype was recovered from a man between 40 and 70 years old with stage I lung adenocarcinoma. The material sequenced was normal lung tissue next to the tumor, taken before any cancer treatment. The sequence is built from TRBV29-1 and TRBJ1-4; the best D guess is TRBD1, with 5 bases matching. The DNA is TGCAGCGCCCTGGGGCTAAGGGGAACTAATGAAAAACTGTTTTTT. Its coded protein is CSALGLRGTNEKLFF.